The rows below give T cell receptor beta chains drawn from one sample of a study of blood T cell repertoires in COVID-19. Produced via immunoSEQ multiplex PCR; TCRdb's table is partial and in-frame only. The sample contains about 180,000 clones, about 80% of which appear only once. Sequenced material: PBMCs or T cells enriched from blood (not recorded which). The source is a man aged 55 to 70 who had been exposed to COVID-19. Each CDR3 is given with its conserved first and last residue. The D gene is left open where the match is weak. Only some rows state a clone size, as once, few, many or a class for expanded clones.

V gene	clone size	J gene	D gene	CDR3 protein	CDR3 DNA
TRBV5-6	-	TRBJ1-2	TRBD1	CASSLFGTGGFGYTF	TGTGCCAGCAGCTTGTTTGGGACAGGGGGTTTTGGCTACACCTTC
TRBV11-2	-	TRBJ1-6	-	CASSLGTINSPLHF	TGTGCCAGCAGCTTAGGGACAATTAATTCACCCCTCCACTTT
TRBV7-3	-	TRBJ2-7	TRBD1	CASSLSTGGYEQYF	TGTGCCAGCAGCTTATCCACAGGGGGCTACGAGCAGTACTTC
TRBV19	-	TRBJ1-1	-	CASTLGGGMNTEAFF	TGTGCCAGTACCCTGGGGGGAGGGATGAACACTGAAGCTTTCTTT
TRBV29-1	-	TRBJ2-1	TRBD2	CSVDPGRGYNEQFF	TGCAGCGTTGATCCCGGGAGGGGGTACAATGAGCAGTTCTTC
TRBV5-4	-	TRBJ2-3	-	CASSLVPNKPSTDTQYF	TGTGCCAGCAGCCTAGTACCCAATAAGCCTAGCACAGATACGCAGTATTTT
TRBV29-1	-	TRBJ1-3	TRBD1	CSVEGQGVGNTIYF	TGCAGCGTTGAAGGACAGGGGGTTGGAAACACCATATATTTT
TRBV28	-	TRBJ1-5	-	CASSSSSNQPQHF	TGTGCCAGCAGTTCCAGTAGCAATCAGCCCCAGCATTTT
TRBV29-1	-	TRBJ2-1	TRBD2	CSVVVLSSGRNEQFF	TGCAGCGTTGTCGTTTTGTCTAGCGGGAGGAATGAGCAGTTCTTC
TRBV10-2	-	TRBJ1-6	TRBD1	CASSAQGANNSPLHF	TGCGCCAGCAGTGCCCAGGGGGCGAATAATTCACCCCTCCACTTT
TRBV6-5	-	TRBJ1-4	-	CASSYVQGSNEKLFF	TGTGCCAGCAGTTACGTTCAGGGGTCTAATGAAAAACTGTTTTTT
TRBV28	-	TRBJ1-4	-	CASREEKLFF	TGTGCCAGCAGAGAGGAAAAACTGTTTTTT
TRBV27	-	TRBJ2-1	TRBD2	CASSSTPRLAGYNEQFF	TGTGCCAGCAGTTCAACCCCCCGACTAGCGGGCTACAATGAGCAGTTCTTC
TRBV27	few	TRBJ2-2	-	CASRGGGRVNTGELFF	TGTGCCAGCAGGGGTGGTGGGCGGGTGAACACCGGGGAGCTGTTTTTT
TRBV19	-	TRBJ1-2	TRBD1	CASSQWDRVRGYTF	TGTGCCAGTAGTCAGTGGGACAGGGTGAGGGGCTACACCTTC
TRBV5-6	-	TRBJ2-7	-	CASSLVISYEQYF	TGTGCCAGCAGCTTGGTTATCTCCTACGAGCAGTACTTC
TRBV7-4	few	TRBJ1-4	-	CASSFDRHSNEKLFF	TGTGCCAGCAGCTTCGATCGGCACAGTAATGAAAAACTGTTTTTT
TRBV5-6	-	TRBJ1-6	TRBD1	CASSQGQGDSPLHF	TGTGCCAGCAGCCAGGGACAGGGCGATTCACCCCTCCACTTT
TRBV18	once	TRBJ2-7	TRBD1	CASSPRTGSYEQYF	TGTGCCAGCTCACCCCGGACAGGGTCCTACGAGCAGTACTTC
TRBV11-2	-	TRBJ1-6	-	CASSLSGRSPLHF	TGTGCCAGCAGCTTATCCGGTAGATCACCCCTCCACTTT
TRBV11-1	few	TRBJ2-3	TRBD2	CASSPRTRSKDTQYF	TGTGCCAGCAGCCCAAGGACTAGGAGCAAAGATACGCAGTATTTT
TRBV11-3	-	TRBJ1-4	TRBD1	CASSQDRTNEKLFF	TGTGCCAGCAGCCAGGACAGGACGAATGAAAAACTGTTTTTT
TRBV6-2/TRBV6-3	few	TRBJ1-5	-	CASSSGEGVEPQHF	TGTGCCAGCAGTAGCGGGGAAGGCGTCGAGCCCCAGCATTTT
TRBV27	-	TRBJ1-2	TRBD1	CASSSRDRLGYTF	TGTGCCAGCAGTTCCCGGGACAGACTGGGCTACACCTTC
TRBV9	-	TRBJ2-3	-	CASSVVGDTQYF	TGTGCCAGCAGCGTAGTCGGGGATACGCAGTATTTT
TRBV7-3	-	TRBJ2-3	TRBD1	CASSQTGTVSTDTQYF	TGTGCCAGCAGCCAAACCGGGACAGTAAGCACAGATACGCAGTATTTT
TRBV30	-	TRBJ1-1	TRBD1	CAWSVGTGFEAFF	TGTGCCTGGAGTGTCGGGACAGGGTTTGAAGCTTTCTTT
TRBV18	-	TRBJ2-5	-	CASSRGAAGSQETQYF	TGTGCCAGCTCACGCGGGGCTGCGGGGTCCCAAGAGACCCAGTACTTC
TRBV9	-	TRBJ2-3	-	CASSVGPQGITDTQYF	TGTGCCAGCAGCGTAGGTCCCCAGGGGATCACAGATACGCAGTATTTT
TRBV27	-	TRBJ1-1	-	CASSQPSRLLMNTEAFF	TGTGCCAGCAGTCAACCGAGCAGGCTCCTCATGAACACTGAAGCTTTCTTT
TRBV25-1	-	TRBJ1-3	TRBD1	CASTGTAIDRNTIYF	TGTGCCAGCACCGGGACAGCAATTGATAGAAACACCATATATTTT
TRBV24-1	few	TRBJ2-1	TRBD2	CATSDLLERGGNEQFF	TGTGCCACCAGTGATTTACTCGAGCGGGGGGGGAATGAGCAGTTCTTC
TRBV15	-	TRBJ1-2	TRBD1	CATSRDRDNYGYTF	TGTGCCACCAGCAGGGACAGGGATAACTATGGCTACACCTTC
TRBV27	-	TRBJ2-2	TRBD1	CASSRRQGPGTGELFF	TGTGCCAGCAGCAGACGACAGGGGCCGGGAACCGGGGAGCTGTTTTTT
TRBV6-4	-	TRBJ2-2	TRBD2	CASSVGTSGTGELFF	TGTGCCAGCAGTGTAGGGACTAGCGGCACCGGGGAGCTGTTTTTT
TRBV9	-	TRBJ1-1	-	CASSVDPVPNTEAFF	TGTGCCAGCAGCGTAGACCCGGTACCGAACACTGAAGCTTTCTTT
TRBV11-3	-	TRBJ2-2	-	CASSPEGTGELFF	TGTGCCAGCAGCCCGGAGGGCACCGGGGAGCTGTTTTTT
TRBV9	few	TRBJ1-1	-	CASSVARGTEAFF	TGTGCCAGCAGCGTAGCTCGGGGCACTGAAGCTTTCTTT
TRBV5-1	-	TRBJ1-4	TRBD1	CASSRDRGDEKLFF	TGCGCCAGCAGTCGGGACAGGGGGGATGAAAAACTGTTTTTT
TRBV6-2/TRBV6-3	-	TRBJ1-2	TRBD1	CASSTGGDSGGYTF	TGTGCCAGCAGTACAGGGGGCGATTCGGGAGGCTACACCTTC
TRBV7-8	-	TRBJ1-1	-	CASSHPIRNTEAFF	TGTGCCAGCAGCCATCCTATAAGGAACACTGAAGCTTTCTTT
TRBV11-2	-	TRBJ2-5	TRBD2	CASSMAGGGMGTQYF	TGTGCCAGCAGCATGGCGGGAGGGGGAATGGGGACCCAGTACTTC
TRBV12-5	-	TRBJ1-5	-	CASGLRTFGGLDQPQHF	TGTGCTAGTGGTTTGAGGACCTTTGGGGGGTTGGATCAGCCCCAGCATTTT
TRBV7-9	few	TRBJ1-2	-	CASSLDREGGYTF	TGTGCCAGCAGCTTAGACAGGGAGGGTGGCTACACCTTC
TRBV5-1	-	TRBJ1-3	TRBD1	CASSPGQGYGNTIYF	TGCGCCAGCAGCCCGGGACAGGGCTACGGAAACACCATATATTTT
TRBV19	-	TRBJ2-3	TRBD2	CASSLLAGASTDTQYF	TGTGCCAGTAGCCTTCTAGCGGGGGCCAGCACAGATACGCAGTATTTT
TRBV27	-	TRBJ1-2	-	CASSFRPGNYGYTF	TGTGCCAGCAGTTTTCGGCCAGGGAACTATGGCTACACCTTC
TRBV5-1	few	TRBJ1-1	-	CASSLPGPTEAFF	TGCGCCAGCAGCCTCCCAGGTCCCACTGAAGCTTTCTTT
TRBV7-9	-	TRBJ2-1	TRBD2	CASSLGREIRFF	TGTGCCAGCAGCTTGGGGCGGGAGATTCGGTTCTTC
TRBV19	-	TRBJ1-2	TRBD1	CASSGRDSRYGYTF	TGTGCCAGTAGTGGCCGGGACAGTCGCTATGGCTACACCTTC
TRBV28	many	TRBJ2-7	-	CASGAANIKGQYF	TGTGCCAGCGGGGCAGCGAATATTAAGGGGCAGTACTTC
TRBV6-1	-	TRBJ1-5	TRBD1	CASSVGQGAGDNQPQHF	TGTGCCAGCAGTGTCGGACAGGGGGCTGGAGACAATCAGCCCCAGCATTTT
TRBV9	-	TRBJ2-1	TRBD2	CASSVGLAGEGGYNEQFF	TGTGCCAGCAGCGTAGGGCTAGCGGGAGAGGGGGGCTACAATGAGCAGTTCTTC